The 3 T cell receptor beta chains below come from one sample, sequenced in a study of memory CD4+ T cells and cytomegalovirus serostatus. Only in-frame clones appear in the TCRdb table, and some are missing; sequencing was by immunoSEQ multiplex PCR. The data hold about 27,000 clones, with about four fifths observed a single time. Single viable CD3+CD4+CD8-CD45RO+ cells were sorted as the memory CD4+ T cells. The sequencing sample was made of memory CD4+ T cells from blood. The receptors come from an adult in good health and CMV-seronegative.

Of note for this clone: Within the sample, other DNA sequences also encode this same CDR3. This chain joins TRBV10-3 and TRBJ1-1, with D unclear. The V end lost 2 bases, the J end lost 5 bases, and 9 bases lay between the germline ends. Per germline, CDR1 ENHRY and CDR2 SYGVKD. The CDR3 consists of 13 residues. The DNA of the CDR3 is TGTGCCATCAGTGAGCTAGGTGGGACTGAAGCTTTCTTT. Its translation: CAISELGGTEAFF.

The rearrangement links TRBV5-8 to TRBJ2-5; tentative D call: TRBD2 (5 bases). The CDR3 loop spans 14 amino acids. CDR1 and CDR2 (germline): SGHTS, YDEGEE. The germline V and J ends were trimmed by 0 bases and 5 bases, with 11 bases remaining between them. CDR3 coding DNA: TGTGCCAGCAGCTTGGTACTAGTCGTCGAGACCCAGTACTTC. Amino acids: CASSLVLVVETQYF.

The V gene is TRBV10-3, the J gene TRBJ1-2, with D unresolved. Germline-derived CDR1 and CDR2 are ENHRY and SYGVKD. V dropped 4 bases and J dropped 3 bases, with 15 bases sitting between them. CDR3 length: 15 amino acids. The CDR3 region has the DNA TGTGCCATCAGTGCACGGGAGGGAACTGACTATGGCTACACCTTC. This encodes CAISAREGTDYGYTF.